These 26 T cell receptor beta chains were all obtained from the same sample, sequenced in a study of blood T cell repertoires in COVID-19. Assay used: immunoSEQ multiplex PCR; TCRdb lists only in-frame clones, some missing. This sample has fewer than 600,000 clones, with 88% found just once. Source material: PBMCs or T cells enriched from blood (not recorded which). All receptors come from a woman aged 40 to 50 who had recovered from COVID-19.

This chain uses TRBV7-9 with TRBJ1-2, with D perhaps matching TRBD1 (6 bases). The V gene's germline CDR1 is SEHNR and CDR2 FQNEAQ (reference sequence). This CDR3 is built from 15 residues. Trimming took 4 bases from V and 6 from J, leaving 18 bases between them. The CDR3 loop is CASSSLRGGANGYTF. DNA of the CDR3: TGTGCCAGCAGCTCTCTCCGGGGGGGCGCGAATGGCTACACCTTC.

The chain combines TRBV19 with TRBJ2-6; D is unresolved. V lost 4 bases and J 4 bases, leaving 14 bases between the germline ends. Germline CDR1 is LNHDA and CDR2 is SQIVND (reference sequence). This CDR3 has 16 amino acids. The CDR3 sequence: CASSKNRAKGANVLTF. The DNA for the CDR3 is TGTGCCAGTAGTAAAAATAGAGCTAAAGGGGCCAACGTCCTGACTTTC.

This chain links TRBV29-1 with TRBJ2-5; 8 bases match TRBD2. Germline CDR1 SQVTM, CDR2 ANQGSEA. The CDR3 length is 15 residues. V was pared by 3 bases and J by 5 bases, with 11 bases of the junction left unmatched. DNA for the CDR3: TGCAGCGTTGAGGTGCGGGAGGAGGTGGGGGAGACCCAGTACTTC. Amino acids: CSVEVREEVGETQYF. Based on the CDR3 plus reference TRBV29-1 and TRBJ2-5, the full variable domain is SAVISQKPSRDICQRGTSLTIQCQVDSQVTMMFWYRQQPGQSLTLIATANQGSEATYESGFVIDKFPISRPNLTFSTLTVSNMSPEDSSIYLCSVEVREEVGETQYFGPGTRLLVL.

The genes are TRBV4-3 and TRBJ1-2, with unresolved D. CDR3 length: 17 residues. V dropped 4 bases and J dropped 6 bases, with 24 bases sitting between them. Germline lookup yields CDR1 LGHNA and CDR2 YSLEER. The CDR3 protein is CASSLLESGEDFNGYTF. DNA of the CDR3: TGCGCCAGCAGCCTATTAGAAAGCGGGGAAGACTTTAATGGCTACACCTTC.

The rearrangement joins TRBV28 to TRBJ1-2; D uncertain. Germline V gives CDR1 MDHEN, CDR2 SYDVKM. CDR3 length equals 16 residues. V shed 4 bases and J shed 4 bases, with 19 bases lying between them. CDR3 protein: CASSSLTLTVLYGYTF. The CDR3 nucleotides read TGTGCCAGCAGTTCCCTGACACTTACAGTTCTCTATGGCTACACCTTC.

The gene calls are TRBV6-5 and TRBJ2-7; 11 nucleotides align to TRBD1. The ends lost 6 bases at V and 4 bases at J; junction bases unmatched: 2. The CDR3 totals 13 residues. CDR1 and CDR2 from the germline V gene are MNHEY and SVGAGI. The chain's CDR3 is CASRRDRGYEQYF. For the CDR3, the DNA is TGTGCCAGCAGACGGGACAGGGGGTACGAGCAGTACTTC.

The J gene is TRBJ1-6, the V gene TRBV18, with a weak D call TRBD1 (5 bases). CDR3 length: 13 amino acids. Trimming took off 2 bases at V and 6 bases at J, with 5 bases between the two ends. From germline, CDR1 is KGHSH and CDR2 LQKENI. CDR3 coding DNA: TGTGCCAGCTCACCAGACAGTAATTCACCCCTCCACTTT. This encodes CASSPDSNSPLHF.

The gene calls are TRBV18 and TRBJ2-5, with D maybe TRBD1 (6 bases). The V end was cut by 6 bases, the J end by 1 base, with 9 bases between. Germline CDR1 and CDR2: KGHSH and LQKENI. The CDR3 is 13 amino acids. The CDR3 sequence is CASSRQAQETQYF. CDR3 DNA sequence: TGTGCCAGCTCTAGACAGGCCCAAGAGACCCAGTACTTC.

V usage is TRBV14 and J usage is TRBJ1-2, with a weak D call TRBD1 (5 bases). Germline V lookup: CDR1 SGHDN, CDR2 FVKESK. The CDR3 runs 14 residues. V was pared by 0 bases and J by 8 bases, with 13 bases between. The CDR3 DNA sequence: TGTGCCAGCAGCCAAGATTTACGGGGGGAAGGCTACACCTTC. Protein product: CASSQDLRGEGYTF. The complete variable domain, with remaining parts taken from reference TRBV14 and TRBJ1-2, reads EAGVTQFPSHSVIEKGQTVTLRCDPISGHDNLYWYRRVMGKEIKFLLHFVKESKQDESGMPNNRFLAERTGGTYSTLKVQPAELEDSGVYFCASSQDLRGEGYTFGSGTRLTVV.

The rearrangement uses TRBV6-5 and TRBJ1-2; D unresolved. Trimming left V 5 bases short and J 6 bases short, with 16 bases between. The germline CDR1 and CDR2 sequences are MNHEY and SVGAGI. The CDR3 spans 14 residues. CDR3: CASSPRPGADGYTF. The CDR3 coding sequence is TGTGCCAGCAGTCCGCGACCGGGAGCGGATGGCTACACCTTC.

The genes are TRBV9 and TRBJ2-7, with 8 bases fitting TRBD1. Trimming cost V 4 bases and J 7 bases; bases outside gene matches: 7. The CDR3 totals 13 residues. CDR1 is SGDLS, CDR2 YYNGEE, per germline. CDR3 region: CASSLGQAGEQYF. The DNA of the CDR3 is TGTGCCAGCAGCTTGGGACAGGCAGGGGAGCAGTACTTC.

The rearrangement joins TRBV6-5 to TRBJ1-1; D is possibly TRBD1 (5 bases). The CDR3 length is 11 residues. Trimming left V 8 bases short and J 6 bases short, with 10 bases between. Per the germline V gene, CDR1 is MNHEY and CDR2 is SVGAGI. CDR3 region: CASRRGSEAFF. The CDR3 DNA follows: TGTGCCAGCCGGCGGGGGTCTGAAGCTTTCTTT.

With respect to this clone: Sequence at one end of the junction differs from germline and may be a read error. The rearrangement uses TRBV30 and TRBJ1-2, with 7 bases identical to TRBD1. The germline V gene has CDR1 GTSNPN and CDR2 SVGIG (reference sequence). This CDR3 has 13 residues. CDR3 sequence: CAWDGEGQDNLCF. The CDR3 nucleotides are TGTGCCTGGGATGGAGAAGGACAGGATAACCTTTGCTTC.

V usage is TRBV5-4 and J usage is TRBJ2-7; D is possibly TRBD1 (5 bases). The V gene lost 2 bases and the J gene lost 3 bases, with 9 bases spanning the gap. This CDR3 has 13 residues. CDR1 and CDR2 (germline): SGHNT, YYREEE (reference sequence). Here the CDR3 DNA reads TGTGCCAGCAGCTTTAAAGACAGCTACGAGCAGTACTTC. This encodes CASSFKDSYEQYF.

This sequence joins TRBV15 and TRBJ1-3; D not resolved. The CDR3 covers 16 residues. The germline V gene has CDR1 LNHNV and CDR2 YYDKDF (reference sequence). V was clipped by 5 bases and J by 0 bases, with 14 bases between them. This chain's CDR3 is CATSRSPGYSGNTIYF. The CDR3 DNA follows: TGTGCCACCAGCCGAAGCCCGGGTTACTCTGGAAACACCATATATTTT.

V gene TRBV7-9 combines with J gene TRBJ2-7, with D possibly being TRBD2 (5 bases). The length of the CDR3 is 15 residues. Germline V lookup: CDR1 SEHNR, CDR2 FQNEAQ (reference sequence). Trimming shortened V by 4 bases and J by 2 bases, and 15 bases separated the two germline ends. CDR3 region: CASSYDLGNPYEQYF. CDR3 coding DNA: TGTGCCAGCAGCTACGATCTCGGGAACCCCTACGAGCAGTACTTC.

The rearrangement links TRBV5-4 to TRBJ1-1; D might be TRBD1 (6 bases). The length of the CDR3 is 15 residues. Germline V gene data show CDR1 as SGHNT and CDR2 as YYREEE (reference sequence). V was clipped by 0 bases and J by 4 bases, with 13 bases between them. In DNA form, the CDR3 reads TGTGCCAGCAGCTTGGGGCTGGGGGCGACCACTGAAGCTTTCTTT. Protein sequence: CASSLGLGATTEAFF.

The chain uses TRBV7-9 and TRBJ2-7; D gene ambiguous. V was clipped by 1 base and J by 2 bases, with 6 bases between them. The germline V gene encodes CDR1 SEHNR and CDR2 FQNEAQ (reference sequence). The CDR3 sequence is 13 residues long. The chain's CDR3 is CASSLDMAYEQYF. The CDR3 DNA sequence: TGTGCCAGCAGCTTAGACATGGCCTACGAGCAGTACTTC.

V and J are TRBV24-1 and TRBJ2-1; 7 nucleotides line up with TRBD1. Germline V gene lookup returns CDR1 KGHDR and CDR2 SFDVKD. V was pared by 5 bases and J by 6 bases, with 12 bases of the junction left unmatched. The CDR3 has 16 residues. Here the CDR3 reads CATSGHDRVFGNEQFF. CDR3 nucleotides: TGTGCCACCAGTGGGCATGACAGGGTGTTTGGCAATGAGCAGTTCTTC.

The chain links TRBV5-1 to TRBJ1-4; tentatively, D is TRBD1 (6 bases). Trimming took 4 bases from V and 6 from J, leaving 13 bases between them. This CDR3 has 14 residues. Per the germline V gene, CDR1 is SGHRS and CDR2 is YFSETQ. CDR3 coding DNA: TGCGCCAGCAGCCGGGGACAAGGTGATGAAAAACTGTTTTTT. Residues: CASSRGQGDEKLFF.

The chain employs TRBV27 and TRBJ2-7; TRBD1 might be the D (6 bases). The CDR3 sequence is 16 residues long. V was pared by 4 bases and J by 0 bases, with 16 bases between. Germline V CDR1 and CDR2: MNHEY, SMNVEV (reference sequence). The CDR3 spells CASSSPQGSSSYEQYF. The CDR3 coding sequence is TGTGCCAGCAGTTCACCCCAGGGGTCTAGCTCCTACGAGCAGTACTTC.

The chain links TRBV27 to TRBJ2-3, with no clear D. This CDR3 has 13 residues. V dropped 4 bases and J dropped 9 bases, with 14 bases sitting between them. Germline CDR1 reads MNHEY; CDR2 reads SMNVEV (reference sequence). The CDR3 reads CASSSYRDRTQYF. CDR3 bases: TGTGCCAGCAGTTCCTACAGAGACCGGACGCAGTATTTT.

The chain employs TRBV4-1 and TRBJ2-7, with D possibly matching TRBD2 (5 bases). Trimming cost V 0 bases and J 0 bases, with 15 bases left between them. This CDR3 region has 17 residues. CDR1 and CDR2 (germline): MGHRA, YSYEKL. DNA of the CDR3: TGCGCCAGCAGCCAAGATCCAGCGGTCTACAGCTCCTACGAGCAGTACTTC. Amino acid sequence: CASSQDPAVYSSYEQYF.

V and J are TRBV5-6 and TRBJ1-1, with D possibly TRBD1 on 5 matching bases. The CDR3 is 15 residues long. Germline V CDR1 and CDR2: SGHDT, YYEEEE. V shed 4 bases and J shed 3 bases, with 16 bases lying between them. The chain's CDR3 is CASSITGRGDTEAFF. The CDR3 DNA follows: TGTGCCAGCAGCATCACCGGGAGAGGGGACACTGAAGCTTTCTTT. Filled out from reference TRBV5-6 and TRBJ1-1, the complete variable domain reads DAGVTQSPTHLIKTRGQQVTLRCSPKSGHDTVSWYQQALGQGPQFIFQYYEEEERQRGNFPDRFSGHQFPNYSSELNVNALLLGDSALYLCASSITGRGDTEAFFGQGTRLTVV.

The chain recombines TRBV2 with TRBJ1-6, with 7 nucleotides matching TRBD1. The CDR3 extends over 13 amino acids. The germline CDR1 and CDR2 sequences are SNHLY and FYNNEI. J lost 7 bases, V lost 7 bases, and 4 bases had no gene match. The DNA of the CDR3 is TGTGCCAGCATTGGGACAGTAAATTCACCCCTCCACTTT. As protein: CASIGTVNSPLHF.

This sequence joins TRBV12-3 or TRBV12-4 and TRBJ2-1; D uncertain. This CDR3 has 11 residues. Trimming took off 8 bases at V and 8 bases at J, with 10 bases between the two ends. CDR3 amino acids: CASATRDEQFF. DNA for the CDR3: TGTGCCAGCGCTACCCGAGATGAGCAGTTCTTC.